The 20 T cell receptor beta chains below come from one sample, sequenced in a study of CDR3 diversity in severe acne (dated 2019 in TCRdb). The library came from PCR. The sequencing machine was an Illumina HiSeq 2000. TCRdb ran its own pipeline on the public reads, namely fastp trimming at Q25 and MiXCR clone calling, and kept in-frame beta chains. Rows merge per CDR3 protein into single entries with the most common DNA and genes. This sample gives approximately 84,000 distinct CDR3 sequences in total; under 65% of them show up just once. About 13% of the sample comes from the top ten. Source material: blood. The receptors originated from a male donor in good health, without acne.

This clonotype appeared a few times. This sequence joins TRBV12-3 or TRBV12-4 and TRBJ2-7, with D possibly TRBD2 on 6 matching bases. The CDR3 is 12 residues long. V lost 3 bases to trimming and J lost 12 bases, with 15 bases between them. The CDR3 bases are TGTGCCAGCAGTTTCGAGCGGGCTAGCCCGTACTTC. It specifies CASSFERASPYF.

This clonotype was observed at least ten times. The chain recombines TRBV11-2 with TRBJ2-1, with 10 bases aligning to TRBD2. CDR3 length: 16 residues. Germline CDR1 SGHAT, CDR2 FQNNGV. V lost 5 bases and J lost 10; bases outside the gene matches: 14. The CDR3 spells CASSGAGTSALSEQFF. The DNA of the CDR3 is TGTGCCAGCAGCGGCGCCGGGACTAGCGCTCTCTCGGAGCAGTTCTTC. Together with reference TRBV11-2 and TRBJ2-1, the CDR3 gives the full variable domain: EAGVAQSPRYKIIEKRQSVAFWCNPISGHATLYWYQQILGQGPKLLIQFQNNGVVDDSQLPKDRFSAERLKGVDSTLKIQPAKLEDSAVYLCASSGAGTSALSEQFFGPGTRLTVL.

This clonotype was seen ten or more times. The CDR3 DNA follows: TGTGCCAGTAGTGGTGGGCAGGGAGACTATGGCTACACCTTC. Amino acid sequence: CASSGGQGDYGYTF. V is TRBV19 and J is TRBJ1-2, with D possibly matching TRBD1 (5 bases). The CDR3 length is 14 residues. The germline V gene encodes CDR1 LNHDA and CDR2 SQIVND (reference sequence). V lost 5 bases and J 3 bases, leaving 13 bases between the germline ends.

This clonotype was counted at least ten times. The chain links TRBV3-1 to TRBJ1-2; TRBD1 aligns across 7 bases. J lost 4 bases, V lost 2 bases, and 7 bases had no gene match. The germline V gene has CDR1 LGHDT and CDR2 YNNKEL (reference sequence). The CDR3 loop spans 15 amino acids. The CDR3 sequence is CASSQLDRSGYGYTF. The CDR3 DNA follows: TGTGCCAGCAGCCAACTGGACAGGAGCGGCTATGGCTACACCTTC.

The genes are TRBV6-6 and TRBJ1-1; no definite D call. This CDR3 comprises 15 residues. Germline assignment: CDR1 MNHNY and CDR2 SVGAGI (reference sequence). Trimming left V 6 bases short and J 4 bases short, with 18 bases between. Here the CDR3 reads CASRAAGRWSTEAFF. The DNA for the CDR3 is TGTGCCAGCAGGGCGGCCGGAAGGTGGTCCACTGAAGCTTTCTTT.

The V gene is TRBV5-1, the J gene TRBJ1-3; tentative D call: TRBD1 (6 bases). This CDR3 contains 18 residues. Trimming cost V 5 bases and J 1 base, with 22 bases left between them. Germline assignment: CDR1 SGHRS and CDR2 YFSETQ. CDR3 region: CASSAHSAGAYSGNTIYF. For the CDR3, the DNA is TGCGCCAGCAGTGCCCACTCGGCAGGGGCGTATTCTGGAAACACCATATATTTT.

The gene calls are TRBV19 and TRBJ1-1, with D maybe TRBD1 (6 bases). The CDR3 runs to 14 residues. Trimming cost V 6 bases and J 4 bases, with 15 bases left between them. CDR1 is LNHDA and CDR2 is SQIVND in the germline V gene (reference sequence). CDR3 region: CASSPGAQGTEAFF. The DNA for the CDR3 is TGTGCCAGTAGCCCGGGGGCGCAGGGCACTGAAGCTTTCTTT. Complete variable domain (other parts from reference TRBV19 and TRBJ1-1): DGGITQSPKYLFRKEGQNVTLSCEQNLNHDAMYWYRQDPGQGLRLIYYSQIVNDFQKGDIAEGYSVSREKKESFPLTVTSAQKNPTAFYLCASSPGAQGTEAFFGQGTRLTVV.

This clonotype was picked up many times. The chain links TRBV2 to TRBJ2-7, with D unclear. Germline V gene data show CDR1 as SNHLY and CDR2 as FYNNEI. V lost 5 bases to trimming and J lost 4 bases, with 3 bases between them. The CDR3 is 10 amino acids. CDR3: CASSLYEQYF. The CDR3 DNA follows: TGTGCCAGCAGTTTATACGAGCAGTACTTC.

By frequency in the sample, this clonotype is medium-sized. CDR3 in DNA: TGTGCCATCAGTGCCCTGGGGGATACGCAGTATTTT. This gives the protein CAISALGDTQYF. V is TRBV10-3 and J is TRBJ2-3; the D is unclear. Trimming took 4 bases from V and 6 from J, leaving 8 bases between them. CDR1 and CDR2 from the germline V gene are ENHRY and SYGVKD. The CDR3 sequence is 12 residues long.

This clonotype was detected a few times. The chain carries TRBV4-2 and TRBJ2-7, with 8 bases lining up with TRBD1. V lost 5 bases, J lost 5 bases, and 5 bases stayed unmatched. The CDR3 loop spans 13 amino acids. Germline CDR1 and CDR2: LGHNA and YNFKEQ. The DNA for the CDR3 is TGTGCCAGCAGCAGACAGGGGCAGAACGAGCAGTACTTC. This translates into CASSRQGQNEQYF.

The chain is built from TRBV7-3 and TRBJ2-2; 11 bases align to TRBD2. The germline CDR1 and CDR2 sequences are SGHTA and FQGTGA. The CDR3 covers 19 residues. Trimming cost V 6 bases and J 3 bases; bases outside gene matches: 15. CDR3 sequence (DNA): TGTGCCAGCAGTCCCGGGATAGCGGGAGGGTCGGTGGACACCGGGGAGCTGTTTTTT. It is translated as CASSPGIAGGSVDTGELFF. Drawing the rest from reference TRBV7-3 and TRBJ2-2, the complete variable domain is GAGVSQTPSNKVTEKGKYVELRCDPISGHTALYWYRQSLGQGPEFLIYFQGTGAADDSGLPNDRFFAVRPEGSVSTLKIQRTERGDSAVYLCASSPGIAGGSVDTGELFFGEGSRLTVL.

The chain is built from TRBV11-2 and TRBJ1-2; D uncertain. CDR1 SGHAT and CDR2 FQNNGV come from the germline V gene. The CDR3 consists of 13 residues. Trimming cost V 3 bases and J 5 bases, with 10 bases left between them. CDR3 sequence reads: CASSFASAYGYTF. The CDR3 DNA is TGTGCCAGCAGCTTTGCGTCGGCTTATGGCTACACCTTC.

This clonotype was recorded many times. This chain connects TRBV20-1 to TRBJ1-1, with 8 nucleotides matching TRBD1. The trim removed 3 bases at V and 3 bases at J, leaving 3 bases unmatched. Germline values: CDR1 DFQATT, CDR2 SNEGSKA (reference sequence). The CDR3 covers 13 residues. This chain's CDR3 is CSARDRADTEAFF. The CDR3 bases are TGCAGTGCTAGGGACAGGGCCGACACTGAAGCTTTCTTT.

This clonotype occurred once. The V and J genes are TRBV20-1 and TRBJ2-3; the match to TRBD2 covers 11 bases. V dropped 3 bases and J dropped 3; count of bases not matched to a gene: 2. The CDR3 has 14 residues. The V gene's germline CDR1 is DFQATT and CDR2 SNEGSKA (reference sequence). CDR3: CSASASGRTDTQYF. In DNA form, the CDR3 reads TGCAGTGCTAGTGCTAGCGGGAGGACAGATACGCAGTATTTT.

This clonotype has just a few counts. The rearrangement uses TRBV7-9 and TRBJ2-7; 7 nucleotides align to TRBD1. The CDR3 length is 15 residues. Germline loops: CDR1 SEHNR, CDR2 FQNEAQ (reference sequence). V trimming: 3 bases; J trimming: 3 bases; junction bases outside the gene matches: 8. As DNA, the CDR3 is TGTGCCAGCAGCTTCGGACAGGAGAATCTCTACGAGCAGTACTTC. Translated, it gives CASSFGQENLYEQYF. Full variable domain (remainder filled in from reference TRBV7-9 and TRBJ2-7): DTGVSQNPRHKITKRGQNVTFRCDPISEHNRLYWYRQTLGQGPEFLTYFQNEAQLEKSRLLSDRFSAERPKGSFSTLEIQRTEQGDSAMYLCASSFGQENLYEQYFGPGTRLTVT.

V usage is TRBV20-1 and J usage is TRBJ2-7; 7 bases are a match to TRBD1. CDR1 is DFQATT, CDR2 SNEGSKA, per germline (reference sequence). The CDR3 totals 13 residues. The V gene end was trimmed by 2 bases and the J gene end by 3 bases; junction bases not matched to a gene: 4. The CDR3 reads CSARSAGGYEQYF. CDR3 bases: TGCAGTGCTAGATCCGCAGGGGGCTACGAGCAGTACTTC.

The chain has TRBV20-1 and TRBJ2-7, with 7 bases fitting TRBD2. Germline V gene lookup returns CDR1 DFQATT and CDR2 SNEGSKA (reference sequence). There are 13 residues in the CDR3. Trimming took 0 bases from V and 3 from J; bases not matched to a gene: 2. CDR3 protein: CSAREGGVYEQYF. CDR3 nucleotides: TGCAGTGCTAGAGAGGGGGGGGTCTACGAGCAGTACTTC.

This clonotype appeared a few times. This chain connects TRBV7-9 to TRBJ1-1, with a tentative D call TRBD1 (5 bases). Germline loops: CDR1 SEHNR, CDR2 FQNEAQ (reference sequence). CDR3 length equals 14 residues. The V end lost 5 bases, the J end lost 1 base, and 11 bases lay between the germline ends. CDR3 DNA sequence: TGTGCCAGCAGCGGGACGGGGCCGAACACTGAAGCTTTCTTT. Translated, it gives CASSGTGPNTEAFF.

This clonotype was detected ten times or more. The chain recombines TRBV20-1 with TRBJ2-3; D is perhaps TRBD1 (5 bases). The germline V gene has CDR1 DFQATT and CDR2 SNEGSKA (reference sequence). The V gene lost 6 bases and the J gene lost 2 bases, with 12 bases spanning the gap. This CDR3 is built from 13 residues. CDR3 in DNA: TGCAGTGCCACGACAGTCTCCACAGATACGCAGTATTTT. This encodes CSATTVSTDTQYF.

The chain has TRBV5-1 and TRBJ2-5, with TRBD1 identical over 8 bases. CDR1 is SGHRS and CDR2 is YFSETQ in the germline V gene. The V segment lost 7 bases and the J segment 3 bases; nucleotides outside the gene matches: 5. This CDR3 has 13 residues. The CDR3 region has the DNA TGCGCCAGCCATGGGACAGGAGAAGAGACCCAGTACTTC. Encoded protein: CASHGTGEETQYF.